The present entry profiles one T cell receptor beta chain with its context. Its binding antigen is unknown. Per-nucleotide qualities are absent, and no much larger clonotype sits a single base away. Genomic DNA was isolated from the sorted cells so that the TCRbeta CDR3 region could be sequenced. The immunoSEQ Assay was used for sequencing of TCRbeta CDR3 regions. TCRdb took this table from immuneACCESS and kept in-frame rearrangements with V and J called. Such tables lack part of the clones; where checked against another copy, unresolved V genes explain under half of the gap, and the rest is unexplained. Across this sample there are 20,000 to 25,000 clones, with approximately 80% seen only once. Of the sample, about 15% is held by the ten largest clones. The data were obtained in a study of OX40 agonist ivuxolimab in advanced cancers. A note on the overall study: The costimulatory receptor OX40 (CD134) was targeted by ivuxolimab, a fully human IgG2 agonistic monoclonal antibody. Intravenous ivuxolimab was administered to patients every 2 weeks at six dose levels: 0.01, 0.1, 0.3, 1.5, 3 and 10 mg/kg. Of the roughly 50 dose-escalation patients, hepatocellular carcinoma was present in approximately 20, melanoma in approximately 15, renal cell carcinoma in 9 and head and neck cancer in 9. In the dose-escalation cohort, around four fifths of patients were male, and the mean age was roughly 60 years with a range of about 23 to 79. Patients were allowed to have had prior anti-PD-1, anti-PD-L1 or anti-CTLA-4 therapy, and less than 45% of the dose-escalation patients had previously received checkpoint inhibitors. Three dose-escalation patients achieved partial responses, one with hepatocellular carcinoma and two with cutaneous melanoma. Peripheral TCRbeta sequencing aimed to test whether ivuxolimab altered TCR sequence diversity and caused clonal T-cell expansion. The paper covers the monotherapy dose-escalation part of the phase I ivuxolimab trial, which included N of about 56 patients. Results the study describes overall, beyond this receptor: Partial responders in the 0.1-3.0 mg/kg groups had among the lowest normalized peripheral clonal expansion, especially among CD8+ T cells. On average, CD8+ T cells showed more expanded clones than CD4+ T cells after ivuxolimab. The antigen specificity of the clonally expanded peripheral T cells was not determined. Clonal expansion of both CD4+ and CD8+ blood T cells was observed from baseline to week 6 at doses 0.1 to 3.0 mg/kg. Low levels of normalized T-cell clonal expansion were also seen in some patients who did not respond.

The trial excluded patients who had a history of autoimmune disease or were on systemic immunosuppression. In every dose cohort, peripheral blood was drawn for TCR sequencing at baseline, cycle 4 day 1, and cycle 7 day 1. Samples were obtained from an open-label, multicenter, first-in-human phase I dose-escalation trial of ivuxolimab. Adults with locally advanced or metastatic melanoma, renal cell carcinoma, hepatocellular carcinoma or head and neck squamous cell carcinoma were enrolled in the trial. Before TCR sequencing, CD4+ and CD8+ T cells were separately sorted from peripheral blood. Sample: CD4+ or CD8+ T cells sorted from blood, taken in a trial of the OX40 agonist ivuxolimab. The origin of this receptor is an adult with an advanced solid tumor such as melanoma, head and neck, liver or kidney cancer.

The CDR3: CASSEARGTGELFF. The nucleotide sequence reads as follows: TGTGCCAGCAGTGAAGCCCGGGGGACCGGGGAGCTGTTTTTT. Recombination connected TRBV6-1 to TRBJ2-2, and the D gene may be TRBD2, 6 bases matching. The CDR3 sequence holds 14 residues, the cysteine and phenylalanine included. Just the 42-base CDR3 DNA is kept, in frame starting at base 1. V and J are truncated by 0 bases and 5 bases respectively, leaving an intervening sequence of 7 bases. Sequences MNHNS (CDR1) and SASEGT (CDR2) are obtained from the germline V gene.